What follows describes a single TCR beta chain. The antigen remains unidentified. Germline CDR1 and CDR2: LGHDT and YNNKEL (reference sequence). The CDR3 is 14 residues long. The germline V and J ends were trimmed by 4 bases and 8 bases, with 14 bases remaining between them. This record belongs to a study of early T cells in non-severe SARS-CoV-2 infection. About the research overall: Sequencing targeted bulk RNA from unsorted whole blood, leaving chains unpaired.

Study-level findings and limits: Private and CD4 specificities were missed by VDJdb matching, which favored anti-spike CD8 responses.

Molecules of cDNA were individually given unique molecular identifiers that were attached to them. TCRdb re-derived calls from the 5' RACE reads in MiXCR, one entry per CDR3 protein. The sample yields about 56,000 distinct CDR3 sequences, over 13% seen once. The TCR sequence derives from an adult who was a healthcare worker with PCR-confirmed SARS-CoV-2 infection or an uninfected control (not recorded which). The gene calls are TRBV3-1 and TRBJ1-4; no definite D call. The sample consisted of whole blood, taken at baseline. CDR3 amino acids: CASSRGILGEKLFF. CDR3 sequence (DNA): TGTGCCAGCAGCCGCGGGATCCTTGGAGAAAAACTGTTTTTT.